Sequencing of this T cell receptor beta chain was carried out in a study of cytomegalovirus exposure and HLA in healthy donors. The study's findings and limits: Follow-up analysis found HLA locus-dependent TCR association rates, highest for DRB1 and lowest for HLA-C.

The CDR3 runs 15 residues. From germline, CDR1 is SEHNR and CDR2 FQNEAQ (reference sequence). The V and J ends lost 4 bases and 9 bases, in that order; junction bases with no gene match: 8. The PCR ran on 60 Vbeta and 13 Jbeta primers. This table comes from immunoSEQ multiplex PCR, and its TCRdb copy is limited to in-frame clones, with some not included. Among about 160,000 clones listed, approximately 80% were seen once. As concerns this clone: Its antigen remains unknown.

Sequencing was carried out using PBMCs. This receptor was taken from a man aged 30-40 years in good health and CMV-seropositive. The rearrangement joins TRBV7-9 to TRBJ2-3; 12 bases agree with TRBD2. CDR3 sequence reads: CASSWLAGGPKTQYF. The CDR3 DNA reads as TGTGCCAGCAGCTGGCTAGCGGGGGGGCCAAAGACGCAGTATTTT.